This T cell receptor (beta chain) was retrieved from a study of T cell responses to AZD1222 COVID-19 vaccine. Whole-study findings and limits: Along spike, vaccine-associated CD4 TCRs were found throughout, with dominance at 160-218 and 743-854. The donors showed a predominance of white British ancestry and of females, with possible underestimation of clonal diversity. Baseline testing showed seropositivity in only six AZD1222 recipients.

V was pared by 3 bases and J by 5 bases, with 8 bases of the junction left unmatched. The CDR3 runs to 15 residues. From germline, CDR1 is SGHTA and CDR2 FQGNSA. Assay used: immunoSEQ multiplex PCR; TCRdb lists only in-frame clones, some missing. The data show 180,000 or so clones, with around 90% seen just once and approximately 1.2% held by the top ten. Note on this clone: The antigen is undetermined.

The V gene is TRBV7-2, the J gene TRBJ2-7; 9 nucleotides match TRBD1. This clonotype was obtained from an adult who received the AZD1222 COVID-19 vaccine. Sequencing was performed on peripheral blood, taken 28 days after the second AZD1222 dose. This CDR3 is CASSFSGTGYNEQYF. For the CDR3, the DNA is TGTGCCAGCAGCTTCTCCGGGACAGGGTATAACGAGCAGTACTTC.